This is a list of T cell receptor beta chains from one sample in a study of response to subunit inactivated influenza vaccine. Using its own MiXCR run on the RT-PCR reads, TCRdb lists one record per CDR3 protein. Among hundreds of thousands of distinct CDR3 sequences listed, roughly 8.2% were seen once. The sequences come from PBMCs from blood, collected around 25 months after vaccination. The receptors come from a man between 50 and 70 years old who received an inactivated influenza vaccine. The CDR3 runs from the conserved cysteine through the conserved F or W. A D gene is named only where the DNA matches it firmly.

TRBD1	TRBV20-1	TRBJ2-3	CSARTGAGGTDTQYF
NA	TRBV20-1	TRBJ1-1	CSARDGGLRTEAFF
NA	TRBV3-1	TRBJ2-7	CASSQAVLSYEQYF
TRBD1	TRBV4-3	TRBJ2-1	CASSQVWQGAMSYNEQFF
NA	TRBV2	TRBJ1-4	CASSARAATNEKLFF
TRBD2	TRBV10-3	TRBJ2-1	CAIGGTTYNEQFF
NA	TRBV19	TRBJ1-5	CASSIKGLGNQPQHF
NA	TRBV5-1	TRBJ1-6	CASRGGTAADNSPLHF
TRBD2	TRBV12-3/TRBV12-4	TRBJ2-7	CASSLNPAGYEQYF
TRBD2	TRBV5-1	TRBJ2-1	CASSGGLAGVGVNEQFF
NA	TRBV7-9	TRBJ1-3	CASSLRLGNTIYF
TRBD1	TRBV6-1	TRBJ1-4	CASSEIRGHEKLFF
TRBD1	TRBV28	TRBJ2-3	CASSLYRGPGDTQYF
NA	TRBV3-1	TRBJ2-7	CASSRKSGTYEQYF
TRBD1	TRBV9	TRBJ1-4	CASSARQGDEKLFF
NA	TRBV5-1	TRBJ2-2	CASSLQPRENTGELFF
NA	TRBV27	TRBJ1-5	CASSLYGGGNQPQHF
NA	TRBV10-3	TRBJ2-3	CAISERSSGTDTQYF
TRBD1	TRBV10-3	TRBJ1-1	CAIRDREMTEAFF
NA	TRBV12-3/TRBV12-4	TRBJ1-5	CASSFTVHQPQHF
NA	TRBV12-3/TRBV12-4	TRBJ2-3	CASSLVGGADTQYF
NA	TRBV28	TRBJ1-2	CASSDRGLGGYTF
NA	TRBV6-2/TRBV6-3	TRBJ1-5	CASSRIMDGNQPQHF
NA	TRBV27	TRBJ1-1	CASSLGARETEAFF
TRBD2	TRBV29-1	TRBJ2-7	CSVSNPSGAYEQYF
NA	TRBV5-1	TRBJ2-5	CASSLEETQYF
NA	TRBV12-3/TRBV12-4	TRBJ2-1	CASSYREQGYNEQFF
NA	TRBV27	TRBJ2-2	CASSFFRGGELFF
NA	TRBV10-2	TRBJ2-7	CASSEFLTSEQYF
TRBD1	TRBV5-1	TRBJ2-3	CASSLRDRLTDTQYF
TRBD2	TRBV28	TRBJ2-7	CASAGGSYEQYF
NA	TRBV20-1	TRBJ2-7	CSAKTGSYEQYF
TRBD2	TRBV20-1	TRBJ2-1	CSASDRPSGSSVNEQFF
TRBD2	TRBV10-3	TRBJ2-2	CAISEGGGRSGGELFF
TRBD1	TRBV4-3	TRBJ1-6	CASSQTRQGSSPLHF
TRBD2	TRBV7-2	TRBJ2-2	CASSLAGLADTGELFF
TRBD2	TRBV7-9	TRBJ2-3	CASSRTSGGTDTQYF
TRBD2	TRBV7-3	TRBJ2-2	CASSLIGLAGGDTGELFF
TRBD2	TRBV18	TRBJ2-1	CASSPAAGAYNEQFF
TRBD1	TRBV6-5	TRBJ2-7	CASSYSGQGPEQYF
NA	TRBV6-2/TRBV6-3	TRBJ2-3	CASSYSIILDTQYF
NA	TRBV4-3	TRBJ2-5	CASSQAGRPQETQYF
TRBD2	TRBV4-2	TRBJ2-3	CASSLDRTSGGDTQYF
NA	TRBV20-1	TRBJ2-5	CSARGLSAPGTQYF